The rows below give T cell receptor beta chains drawn from one sample of a study of T cell repertoires in cytomegalovirus infection. One entry per CDR3 protein results from TCRdb running MiXCR on the reads. The repertoire holds some 100,000 distinct CDR3 sequences, with 23% as singletons. The material sequenced was CD8+ T cells from PBMCs. Source of these receptors: a human donor in good health (CMV status not recorded). Some clones in this sample may be carry-over from other donors' samples. Each CDR3 is given with its conserved first and last residue.

v_call	j_call	cdr3_aa
TRBV5-1	TRBJ2-1	CASSLEGGGPYNEQFF
TRBV11-3	TRBJ2-1	CASSFGGGGEQFF
TRBV4-3	TRBJ1-2	CASSQARGQQLNYGYTF
TRBV19	TRBJ1-5	CASSIEGGVPNQPQHF
TRBV6-2/TRBV6-3	TRBJ2-2	CASSYYMPPAGELFF
TRBV10-3	TRBJ1-4	CAISGSATNEKLFF
TRBV14	TRBJ1-2	CASSQAYPGSHYGYTF
TRBV6-2/TRBV6-3	TRBJ2-1	CASSYDGAIAGGPDEQFF
TRBV12-3/TRBV12-4	TRBJ2-3	CASNPQSGTPSTDTQYF
TRBV19	TRBJ2-1	CASSISVNEQFF
TRBV7-3	TRBJ2-3	CASRAGVSTDTQYF
TRBV25-1	TRBJ1-1	CASSFTGRGTEAFF
TRBV7-6	TRBJ2-7	CASSPNAGQGAYEQYF
TRBV6-1	TRBJ2-2	CASSQWVQGLNTGELFF
TRBV7-2	TRBJ2-1	CASSLVGQGSSSYNEQFF
TRBV6-5	TRBJ2-2	CAGEGQTSGRGNTGELFF
TRBV7-2	TRBJ2-1	CASSRLAESSYNEQFF
TRBV28	TRBJ2-3	CASSLGGTGGTDTQYF
TRBV10-3	TRBJ2-7	CAISPPSVPYEQYF
TRBV29-1	TRBJ2-7	CSVGTFYEQYF
TRBV6-2/TRBV6-3	TRBJ2-3	CASSSLQAGGQGTQYF
TRBV27	TRBJ1-1	CASSLGRDTEAFF
TRBV19	TRBJ2-1	CASSPGLATDEQFF
TRBV7-9	TRBJ1-1	CASSFGAQSDTEAFF
TRBV7-2	TRBJ2-3	CASSLDPSGGASDTQYF
TRBV28	TRBJ2-2	CASSPPDRVTGELFF
TRBV4-1	TRBJ2-7	CASSQDRLAGDLSYEQYF
TRBV6-1	TRBJ2-1	CASSYGAPGANEQFF
TRBV7-8	TRBJ2-3	CASSRTSGGVDTQYF
TRBV29-1	TRBJ1-1	CSVEKNTEAFF
TRBV27	TRBJ1-5	CASSWDGFNQPQHF
TRBV7-9	TRBJ2-7	CASSSEGAYEQYF
TRBV14	TRBJ2-1	CASSQWLAGYNEQFF
TRBV5-4	TRBJ2-5	CASSLNTGQYF
TRBV30	TRBJ1-1	CAWMAGNTEAFF
TRBV5-1	TRBJ1-1	CASSAGQVNTEAFF
TRBV7-6	TRBJ2-7	CASSRGGENEQYF
TRBV5-6	TRBJ2-3	CASSFFTDTQYF
TRBV12-3/TRBV12-4	TRBJ2-1	CASSSRYPPSYNEQFF
TRBV29-1	TRBJ1-2	CSVVPRGAYGYTF
TRBV20-1	TRBJ2-5	CSARASGAPQETQYF
TRBV7-9	TRBJ2-5	CASSSNTGQETQYF